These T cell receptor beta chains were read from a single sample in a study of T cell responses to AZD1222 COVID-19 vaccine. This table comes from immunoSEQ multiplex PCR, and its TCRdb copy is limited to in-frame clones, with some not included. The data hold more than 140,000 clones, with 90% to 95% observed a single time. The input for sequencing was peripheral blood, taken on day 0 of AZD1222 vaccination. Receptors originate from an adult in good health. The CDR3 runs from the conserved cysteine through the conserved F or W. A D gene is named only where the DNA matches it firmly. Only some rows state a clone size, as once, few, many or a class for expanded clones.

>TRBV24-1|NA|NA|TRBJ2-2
TGTGCCACAGGGCCGGGACCGGCCGGGGAGCTGTTTTTT
CATGPGPAGELFF
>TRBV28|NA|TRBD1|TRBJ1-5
TGTGCCAGCACCCCCGGGACAGGGCCCAATCAGCCCCAGCATTTT
CASTPGTGPNQPQHF
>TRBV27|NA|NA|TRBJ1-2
TGTGCCAGCAGTTTATCGAGAGGGAACTATGGCTACACCTTC
CASSLSRGNYGYTF
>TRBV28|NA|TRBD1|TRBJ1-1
TGTGCCAGCAGTGGGACCAGGGGGAACGGGAACACTGAAGCTTTCTTT
CASSGTRGNGNTEAFF
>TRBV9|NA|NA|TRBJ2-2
TGTGCCAGCAGCGTAGGAAGGCCCGGGGAGCTGTTTTTT
CASSVGRPGELFF
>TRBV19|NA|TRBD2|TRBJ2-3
TGTGCCAGTAGTATATGGGCGGGAGTTGTAGGTTACACAGATACGCAGTATTTT
CASSIWAGVVGYTDTQYF
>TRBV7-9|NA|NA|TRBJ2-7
TGTGCCAGCAGCTTAGCGTTGGTTTGGGAGCAGTACTTC
CASSLALVWEQYF
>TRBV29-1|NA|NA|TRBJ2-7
TGCAGCGTTGTAGGCGGAGGACTGATCAAGCAGTACTTC
CSVVGGGLIKQYF
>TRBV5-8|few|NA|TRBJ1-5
TGTGCCAGCAGCTTGGGGCAGGGGTGGGATCAGCCCCAGCATTTT
CASSLGQGWDQPQHF
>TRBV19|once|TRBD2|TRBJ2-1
TGTGCCAGTAGTTGGGGGGAGGGCCCGGGGTGGAATGAGCAGTTCTTC
CASSWGEGPGWNEQFF
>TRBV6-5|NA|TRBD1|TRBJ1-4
TGTGCCAGCAAGAGTGGGACAGGGAATTTTGGGGAACTGTTTTTT
CASKSGTGNFGELFF
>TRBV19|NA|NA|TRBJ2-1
TGTGCCAGTACCCCCGGGGTAGCAGGAGGCTCCTACAATGAGCAGTTCTTC
CASTPGVAGGSYNEQFF
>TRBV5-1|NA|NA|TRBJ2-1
TGCGCCAGCAGCTTAGTTGCCCGTAGTGGTCGGTACAATGAGCAGTTCTTC
CASSLVARSGRYNEQFF
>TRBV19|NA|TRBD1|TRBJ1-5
TGTGCCAGTACCCTGACAGGGGAACGTAATCAGCCCCAGCATTTT
CASTLTGERNQPQHF
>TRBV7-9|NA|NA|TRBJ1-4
TGTGCCAGCAGCTTAGAACCAGGTGCAACTAATGAAAAACTGTTTTTT
CASSLEPGATNEKLFF
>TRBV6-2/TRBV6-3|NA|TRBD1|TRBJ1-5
TGTGCCAGCAGTGCAGGGGGGGGCCAAACCCAGCATTTT
CASSAGGGQTQHF
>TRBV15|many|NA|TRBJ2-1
TGTGCCACCAGCAGAGGTTGGGGGTCCGGAGGGAGGGACAGCTCCTACAATGAGCAGTTCTTC
CATSRGWGSGGRDSSYNEQFF